One sample yielded the 2 T cell receptor beta chains listed below, sequenced in a study of PD-L1 blockade in urothelial cancer. Sequenced by immunoSEQ multiplex PCR; TCRdb stores in-frame clones only, minus some. The sample shows some 50,000 clones, roughly nine tenths of them seen only once. Time point meaning: pretreatment peripheral blood. This sample comprised PBMCs, obtained around atezolizumab (anti-PD-L1) treatment. These receptors came from a woman aged 55-75 years with urothelial cancer.

This rearrangement joins TRBV19 to TRBJ1-1; no clear D. V was shortened by 5 bases and J by 4 bases, with 8 bases between the two germline ends. Germline values: CDR1 LNHDA, CDR2 SQIVND (reference sequence). This CDR3 comprises 12 residues. CDR3: CASSLAATEAFF. The DNA of the CDR3 is TGTGCCAGTAGTTTGGCGGCCACTGAAGCTTTCTTT.

The chain employs TRBV27 and TRBJ2-2; D might be TRBD1 (5 bases). V lost 5 bases to trimming and J lost 7 bases, with 14 bases between them. The germline gives CDR1 MNHEY, CDR2 SMNVEV (reference sequence). This CDR3 has 14 amino acids. The CDR3: CASSASRDHGELFF. CDR3 in DNA: TGTGCCAGCAGTGCCTCCAGGGATCACGGGGAGCTGTTTTTT.